These T cell receptor beta chains were read from a single sample in a study of blood T cells in healthy people across ages. MiXCR, run by TCRdb on the 5' RACE reads, gives a single entry per CDR3 protein. The sample consists of 800,000 or so distinct CDR3 sequences, approximately 65% of them appearing once. The sequenced sample was blood. These receptors all come from a man between 25 and 39 years old in good health. Each CDR3 is given with its conserved first and last residue. A D gene is named only where the DNA matches it firmly. Clone size, where shown, is once, few, many, or a class for clones that have expanded.

j_gene: TRBJ1-2; abundance: .; v_gene: TRBV12-3/TRBV12-4; d_gene: .; CDR3nt: TGTGCCAGCAGCACTGGGCAGTTCAGTGGCTACACCTTC; CDR3aa: CASSTGQFSGYTF
j_gene: TRBJ2-2; abundance: .; v_gene: TRBV20-1; d_gene: .; CDR3nt: TGCAGTGCTAGGTCACGCAACACCGGGGAGCTGTTTTTT; CDR3aa: CSARSRNTGELFF
j_gene: TRBJ2-7; abundance: once; v_gene: TRBV27; d_gene: TRBD1; CDR3nt: TGTGCCAGCAGTCCTTGGGACAGGGCCTACGAGCAGTACTTC; CDR3aa: CASSPWDRAYEQYF
j_gene: TRBJ2-3; abundance: .; v_gene: TRBV13; d_gene: TRBD1; CDR3nt: TGTGCCAGCAGCTTTGGCAGGGGGCCGGGAGATACACAGTATTTT; CDR3aa: CASSFGRGPGDTQYF
j_gene: TRBJ1-2; abundance: .; v_gene: TRBV20-1; d_gene: .; CDR3nt: TGCAGTGCTAGAGAGCCTTACAGGGACGGCTACACCTTC; CDR3aa: CSAREPYRDGYTF
j_gene: TRBJ2-7; abundance: .; v_gene: TRBV29-1; d_gene: .; CDR3nt: TGCAGCGTTGAAGAAGGCGGGCGGGCCTACGAGCAGTACTTC; CDR3aa: CSVEEGGRAYEQYF
j_gene: TRBJ2-5; abundance: .; v_gene: TRBV7-3; d_gene: .; CDR3nt: TGTGCCAGCAGCCCCGGGACTTGGACGGGAGAGACCCAGTACTTC; CDR3aa: CASSPGTWTGETQYF
j_gene: TRBJ1-4; abundance: .; v_gene: TRBV20-1; d_gene: .; CDR3nt: TGCAGTGCCGAGGCCGGGGGCGAGGAAAAACTGTTTTTT; CDR3aa: CSAEAGGEEKLFF
j_gene: TRBJ1-6; abundance: few; v_gene: TRBV5-1; d_gene: TRBD1; CDR3nt: TGCGCCAGCAGCTTTCGCCTCCGGGACAGCATTCCCAACTCCTATAATTCACCCCTCCACTTT; CDR3aa: CASSFRLRDSIPNSYNSPLHF
j_gene: TRBJ2-7; abundance: .; v_gene: TRBV6-4; d_gene: TRBD1; CDR3nt: TGTGCCAGCATCCCAGGGGGTCTTACCTACGAGCAGTACTTC; CDR3aa: CASIPGGLTYEQYF
j_gene: TRBJ2-1; abundance: .; v_gene: TRBV7-8; d_gene: .; CDR3nt: TGTGCCAGCAGCCCCCGGGGGCTAGCGCAGTACAATGAGCAGTTCTTC; CDR3aa: CASSPRGLAQYNEQFF
j_gene: TRBJ2-1; abundance: .; v_gene: TRBV20-1; d_gene: TRBD2; CDR3nt: TGCAGTGCTTACCTAGCGGGGGGCTACAATGAGCAGTTCTTC; CDR3aa: CSAYLAGGYNEQFF
j_gene: TRBJ2-6; abundance: .; v_gene: TRBV7-9; d_gene: .; CDR3nt: TGTGCCAGCAGCTTAGGACCAGAGGACGCCGTAGGGGCCAACGTCCTGACTTTC; CDR3aa: CASSLGPEDAVGANVLTF
j_gene: TRBJ2-1; abundance: few; v_gene: TRBV27; d_gene: TRBD2; CDR3nt: TGTGCCAGCAGTTCTCTAGCGGGGGTGCGGTCCTACAATGAGCAGTTCTTC; CDR3aa: CASSSLAGVRSYNEQFF
j_gene: TRBJ2-7; abundance: few; v_gene: TRBV27; d_gene: .; CDR3nt: TGTGCCAGCACCAGCCCAAGCTCCTACGAGCAGTACTTC; CDR3aa: CASTSPSSYEQYF
j_gene: TRBJ1-6; abundance: .; v_gene: TRBV9; d_gene: .; CDR3nt: TGTGCCAGCAGCGAATGGCGGTATAATTCACCCCTCCACTTT; CDR3aa: CASSEWRYNSPLHF
j_gene: TRBJ2-1; abundance: .; v_gene: TRBV6-5; d_gene: .; CDR3nt: TGTGCCAGCAGTTACCGAGAGTCGAGCTCCTACAATGAGCAGTTCTTC; CDR3aa: CASSYRESSSYNEQFF
j_gene: TRBJ2-1; abundance: .; v_gene: TRBV6-1; d_gene: TRBD1; CDR3nt: TGTGCCAGCCACGGACAGGGGGCTTTAGGGGGCCCCTTCAATGAGCAGTTCTTC; CDR3aa: CASHGQGALGGPFNEQFF
j_gene: TRBJ1-2; abundance: .; v_gene: TRBV12-3/TRBV12-4; d_gene: TRBD1; CDR3nt: TGTGCCAGCAGTTTGCTAGGGACAGGGTCCTATGGCTACACCTTC; CDR3aa: CASSLLGTGSYGYTF
j_gene: TRBJ2-5; abundance: once; v_gene: TRBV24-1; d_gene: .; CDR3nt: TGTGCCACCAGTGATTTGGGAGACATGCCGGGAGAGACCCAGTACTTC; CDR3aa: CATSDLGDMPGETQYF
j_gene: TRBJ2-3; abundance: .; v_gene: TRBV6-2/TRBV6-3; d_gene: TRBD2; CDR3nt: TGTGCCAGCAGTAACCCTAGCGGGGGAAACACAGATACGCAGTATTTT; CDR3aa: CASSNPSGGNTDTQYF
j_gene: TRBJ2-3; abundance: .; v_gene: TRBV9; d_gene: TRBD2; CDR3nt: TGTGCCAGCAGCGTTAGCGGGGGGGCCCGAGATACGCAGTATTTT; CDR3aa: CASSVSGGARDTQYF
j_gene: TRBJ2-7; abundance: .; v_gene: TRBV29-1; d_gene: TRBD1; CDR3nt: TGCAGCGTTGAAATAAAAGGGACAGGGGACGAGCAGTACTTC; CDR3aa: CSVEIKGTGDEQYF
j_gene: TRBJ1-5; abundance: once; v_gene: TRBV28; d_gene: .; CDR3nt: TGTGCCAGCAGGGACGGCAGATGGGCCCAGTCTAATCAGCCCCAGCATTTT; CDR3aa: CASRDGRWAQSNQPQHF
j_gene: TRBJ2-1; abundance: .; v_gene: TRBV4-3; d_gene: TRBD1; CDR3nt: TGCGCCAGCAGCCAAGTTGGGACAGGGGGGAATGAGCAGTTCTTC; CDR3aa: CASSQVGTGGNEQFF